Listed below are T cell receptor beta chains from one sample, sequenced in a study of cytomegalovirus exposure and HLA in healthy donors. The protocol was immunoSEQ multiplex PCR, while the TCRdb copy is restricted to in-frame clones and leaves out a portion. The data contain approximately 30,000 clones, 65% to 75% of them singletons. Source material: PBMCs. The origin of the receptors is a man in his forties in good health and CMV-seropositive. Each CDR3 is given with its conserved first and last residue. D genes are given only for firm matches. Clone size appears in some rows only: once, few, many, or a class for an expanded clone.

CASSPPAGNGYTF	TGTGCCAGCTCACCACCGGCGGGGAACGGCTACACCTTC	TRBJ1-2	NA	NA	TRBV18
CASSLFGFQETQYF	TGTGCCAGCAGCTTATTCGGGTTCCAAGAGACCCAGTACTTC	TRBJ2-5	NA	NA	TRBV5-6
CSAHRGHEQYF	TGCAGCGCCCACAGGGGCCACGAGCAGTACTTC	TRBJ2-7	TRBD1	NA	TRBV29-1
CASSLEGANSPLHF	TGCGCCAGCAGCTTGGAAGGGGCTAATTCACCCCTCCACTTT	TRBJ1-6	NA	NA	TRBV5-1
CASSPQGTGSEAFF	TGTGCCAGCTCACCGCAAGGGACAGGGTCTGAAGCTTTCTTT	TRBJ1-1	TRBD1	few	TRBV18
CASSAAGGTNNSPLHF	TGTGCCAGCAGTGCCGCGGGAGGGACCAATAATTCACCCCTCCACTTT	TRBJ1-6	NA	NA	TRBV6-1
CASSLARSNYGYTF	TGTGCCAGCAGTTTAGCCAGGTCCAACTATGGCTACACCTTC	TRBJ1-2	NA	NA	TRBV28
CSVVLSAGVGGLYEQYF	TGCAGCGTTGTTCTTTCAGCGGGAGTGGGAGGCCTCTACGAGCAGTACTTC	TRBJ2-7	TRBD2	NA	TRBV29-1
CASSLGGPNSPLHF	TGTGCCAGCAGCTTAGGGGGCCCGAATTCACCCCTCCACTTT	TRBJ1-6	NA	NA	TRBV7-2
CASSYAAGGAETQYF	TGTGCCAGCAGTTATGCGGCAGGGGGCGCGGAGACCCAGTACTTC	TRBJ2-5	TRBD1	NA	TRBV6-5
CASSIGGGNTEAFF	TGTGCCAGCAGTATTGGGGGCGGGAACACTGAAGCTTTCTTT	TRBJ1-1	NA	NA	TRBV7-9
CASSFTGTGSPLHF	TGCGCCAGCAGCTTCACAGGGACAGGATCACCCCTCCACTTT	TRBJ1-6	TRBD1	NA	TRBV5-1
CASSQDVFGVWGYTF	TGTGCCAGCAGCCAAGATGTATTCGGGGTCTGGGGCTACACCTTC	TRBJ1-2	NA	NA	TRBV4-2
CVSSPGTSSPLHF	TGTGTCAGCTCACCAGGGACAAGTTCACCCCTCCACTTT	TRBJ1-6	NA	NA	TRBV18
CASSGLAGVYEQYF	TGTGCCAGCAGCGGACTAGCGGGGGTCTACGAGCAGTACTTC	TRBJ2-7	TRBD2	NA	TRBV11-2
CASSPSGLAGAEQYF	TGTGCCAGCAGCCCATCGGGACTAGCGGGGGCCGAGCAGTACTTC	TRBJ2-7	TRBD2	NA	TRBV14
CASSPGLAGDETQYF	TGTGCCAGCAGCCCGGGACTAGCGGGGGATGAGACCCAGTACTTC	TRBJ2-5	TRBD2	NA	TRBV11-1
CASNRRGAYNSPLHF	TGTGCCAGCAATCGAAGGGGCGCCTATAATTCACCCCTCCACTTT	TRBJ1-6	NA	NA	TRBV6-5
CASRGTGQETQYF	TGTGCCAGCAGGGGGACAGGACAAGAGACCCAGTACTTC	TRBJ2-5	TRBD1	NA	TRBV6-1
CASRLAGASQETQYF	TGTGCCAGCAGGCTAGCGGGGGCCAGCCAAGAGACCCAGTACTTC	TRBJ2-5	TRBD2	NA	TRBV2
CASSLISPIQAGGANVLTF	TGTGCCAGCAGCTTAATTTCCCCTATACAAGCGGGAGGGGCCAACGTCCTGACTTTC	TRBJ2-6	TRBD2	NA	TRBV7-3
CASSGGQGYSYEQYF	TGCGCCAGCAGCGGGGGACAGGGTTACTCCTACGAGCAGTACTTC	TRBJ2-7	TRBD1	NA	TRBV5-1
CASSTTGEQFF	TGTGCCAGCAGTACAACAGGGGAGCAGTTCTTC	TRBJ2-1	NA	once	TRBV7-9
CASSVGQPNTEAFF	TGTGCCAGCAGCGTGGGACAGCCGAACACTGAAGCTTTCTTT	TRBJ1-1	TRBD1	few	TRBV5-5
CASNGRDSVTYEQYF	TGTGCCAGCAACGGCCGGGACAGTGTCACCTACGAGCAGTACTTC	TRBJ2-7	TRBD1	NA	TRBV2
CASSGRDGLFF	TGTGCCAGTAGTGGCCGGGATGGGCTGTTTTTT	TRBJ1-4	NA	NA	TRBV19
CSVEPQEDYGYTF	TGCAGCGTTGAACCCCAGGAGGACTATGGCTACACCTTC	TRBJ1-2	NA	NA	TRBV29-1
CASTQTGAGTEAFF	TGTGCCAGCACCCAGACAGGGGCGGGAACTGAAGCTTTCTTT	TRBJ1-1	TRBD1	NA	TRBV27
CASSFFREGTEAFF	TGTGCCAGCAGCTTTTTCAGGGAGGGCACTGAAGCTTTCTTT	TRBJ1-1	NA	NA	TRBV7-2
CASSSTSGTSVETQYF	TGTGCCAGCAGCTCCACCTCCGGGACTAGCGTAGAGACCCAGTACTTC	TRBJ2-5	TRBD2	NA	TRBV7-6
CASSSRQGASYEQYF	TGTGCCAGCAGCTCCCGACAGGGGGCGTCCTACGAGCAGTACTTC	TRBJ2-7	TRBD1	once	TRBV7-8
CASSQDQPPGEKLFF	TGCGCCAGCAGCCAAGATCAACCGCCGGGTGAAAAACTGTTTTTT	TRBJ1-4	NA	NA	TRBV4-1
CASSLVLTDTQYF	TGTGCCAGCAGCTTAGTACTAACAGATACGCAGTATTTT	TRBJ2-3	NA	NA	TRBV7-9
CASSLLRGAHEQFF	TGTGCCAGCAGCTTACTACGGGGAGCGCATGAGCAGTTCTTC	TRBJ2-1	NA	NA	TRBV11-3
CASSPWWEEETQYF	TGTGCCAGCAGCCCATGGTGGGAGGAAGAGACCCAGTACTTC	TRBJ2-5	NA	once	TRBV7-9
CASSPGGGSYNEQFF	TGTGCCAGCAGCCCCGGTGGAGGTTCCTACAATGAGCAGTTCTTC	TRBJ2-1	NA	NA	TRBV9
CASSMLQSYEQYF	TGTGCCAGTAGTATGTTACAGTCCTACGAGCAGTACTTC	TRBJ2-7	NA	NA	TRBV19
CASTRKRGGLRTDTQYF	TGTGCCAGCACCCGGAAGCGGGGGGGGCTGAGAACAGATACGCAGTATTTT	TRBJ2-3	TRBD2	NA	TRBV4-2
CASSISGDSYNEQFF	TGTGCCAGTAGTATCAGCGGGGATTCCTACAATGAGCAGTTCTTC	TRBJ2-1	TRBD2	NA	TRBV19
CASSSDRENSPLHF	TGCGCCAGCAGCTCCGACAGGGAGAATTCACCCCTCCACTTT	TRBJ1-6	TRBD1	NA	TRBV5-1
CASSSEGGNSPLHF	TGCGCCAGCAGCTCCGAGGGGGGGAATTCACCCCTCCACTTT	TRBJ1-6	NA	NA	TRBV5-1
CASSLYGGAGETQYF	TGTGCCAGCAGCTTATACGGGGGGGCTGGAGAGACCCAGTACTTC	TRBJ2-5	TRBD2	NA	TRBV13
CASSGGRNTEAFF	TGTGCCAGCAGTGGGGGCCGGAACACTGAAGCTTTCTTT	TRBJ1-1	NA	NA	TRBV2
CASSGIQGSSTEAFF	TGTGCCAGCAGTGGTATACAGGGGAGTTCCACTGAAGCTTTCTTT	TRBJ1-1	TRBD1	few	TRBV25-1
CASSPLALSSYEQYF	TGTGCCAGCAGCCCGTTAGCCCTTAGCTCCTACGAGCAGTACTTC	TRBJ2-7	NA	NA	TRBV4-2
CASRDWSSYEQYF	TGCGCCAGCCGGGACTGGTCCTCCTACGAGCAGTACTTC	TRBJ2-7	NA	NA	TRBV4-1
CASSTRTNTGELFF	TGTGCCAGTAGTACCAGGACGAACACCGGGGAGCTGTTTTTT	TRBJ2-2	NA	NA	TRBV19
CASSFQGPDTQYF	TGTGCCAGCAGTTTTCAGGGTCCAGATACGCAGTATTTT	TRBJ2-3	NA	NA	TRBV6-5
CASSPVPAGRTDTQYF	TGTGCCAGCAGCCCCGTGCCGGCGGGCAGGACAGATACGCAGTATTTT	TRBJ2-3	NA	NA	TRBV7-9
CASSYDQGYGYTF	TGTGCCAGCAGTTACGACCAGGGGTATGGCTACACCTTC	TRBJ1-2	NA	NA	TRBV6-6
CASRLQGADGYEQYF	TGTGCCAGCAGATTACAGGGGGCCGACGGCTACGAGCAGTACTTC	TRBJ2-7	TRBD1	once	TRBV5-6
CASSPLAGASYNEQFF	TGTGCCAGCAGTCCGCTAGCGGGAGCCTCCTACAATGAGCAGTTCTTC	TRBJ2-1	TRBD2	NA	TRBV6-6
CATPGQGIQETQYF	TGTGCCACACCAGGACAGGGGATACAAGAGACCCAGTACTTC	TRBJ2-5	TRBD1	NA	TRBV2
CASGVTSPGNTGELFF	TGTGCCAGCGGAGTTACATCCCCGGGAAACACCGGGGAGCTGTTTTTT	TRBJ2-2	NA	few	TRBV28
CASPQGWVQYF	TGTGCCAGTCCACAGGGGTGGGTGCAGTACTTC	TRBJ2-7	NA	NA	TRBV21-1
CAWSGGYVNYGYTF	TGTGCCTGGAGTGGAGGGTACGTGAACTATGGCTACACCTTC	TRBJ1-2	NA	NA	TRBV30
CASSRQGSYGYTF	TGTGCCAGCAGTAGACAGGGGAGCTATGGCTACACCTTC	TRBJ1-2	TRBD1	NA	TRBV27
CASRVLETLHF	TGTGCCAGCAGGGTCCTAGAAACCCTCCACTTT	TRBJ1-6	NA	once	TRBV2
CASSELAQGASPLHF	TGTGCCAGCAGTGAATTAGCACAGGGGGCTTCACCCCTCCACTTT	TRBJ1-6	TRBD1	NA	TRBV6-1
CASSFGTSGEQFF	TGTGCCAGCAGCTTCGGGACTAGCGGGGAGCAGTTCTTC	TRBJ2-1	TRBD2	NA	TRBV9